These 2 T cell receptor beta chains originate from one sample sequenced in a study of control samples from healthy donors and cancer patients. Some clones are missing from TCRdb's copy, which holds only in-frame ones; the method was immunoSEQ multiplex PCR. The sample consists of 150,000 to 200,000 clones, about nine tenths of them appearing once. The specimen sequenced was blood. These receptors all come from a woman aged 35 to 49 in good health.

This sequence joins TRBV3-1 (or the pseudogene TRBV3-2) and TRBJ1-1, with D possibly TRBD1 on 6 matching bases. The CDR3 is 15 residues long. The germline V and J ends were trimmed by 2 bases and 4 bases, with 14 bases remaining between them. From germline, CDR1 is LGHDT and CDR2 YNNKEL (reference sequence). CDR3 sequence (DNA): TGTGCCAGCAGCCAATATCGGGGGGCTGGCACTGAAGCTTTCTTT. Residues: CASSQYRGAGTEAFF.

The chain employs TRBV6-1 and TRBJ2-2; D gene ambiguous. The CDR3 totals 16 residues. From germline, CDR1 is MNHNS and CDR2 SASEGT. Trimming took off 0 bases at V and 9 bases at J, with 17 bases between the two ends. The CDR3 protein is CASSEAMVSMSRELFF. For the CDR3, the DNA is TGTGCCAGCAGTGAAGCTATGGTCAGCATGAGCCGGGAGCTGTTTTTT.